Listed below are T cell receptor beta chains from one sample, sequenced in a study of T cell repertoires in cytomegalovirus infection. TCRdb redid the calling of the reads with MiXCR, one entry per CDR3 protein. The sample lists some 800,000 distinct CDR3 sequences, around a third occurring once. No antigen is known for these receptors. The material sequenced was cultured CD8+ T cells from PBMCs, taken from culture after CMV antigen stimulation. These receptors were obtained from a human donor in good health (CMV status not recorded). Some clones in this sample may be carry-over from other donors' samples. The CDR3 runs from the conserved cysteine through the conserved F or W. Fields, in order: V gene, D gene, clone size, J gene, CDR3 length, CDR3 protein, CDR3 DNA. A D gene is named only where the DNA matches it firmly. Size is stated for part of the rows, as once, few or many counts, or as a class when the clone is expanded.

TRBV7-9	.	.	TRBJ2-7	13	CASSPPRAYEQYF	TGTGCCAGCAGCCCCCCCCGTGCCTACGAGCAGTACTTC
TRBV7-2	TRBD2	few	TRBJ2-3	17	CASSPWGSGGSADTQYF	TGTGCCAGCAGCCCCTGGGGTAGCGGGGGGTCCGCAGATACGCAGTATTTT
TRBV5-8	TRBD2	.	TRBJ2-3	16	CASSAGLAGALDTQYF	TGTGCCAGCAGCGCGGGACTAGCGGGGGCCCTAGATACGCAGTATTTT
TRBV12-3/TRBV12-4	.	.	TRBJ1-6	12	CASRLYNSPLHF	TGTGCCAGTCGGTTGTATAATTCACCCCTCCACTTT
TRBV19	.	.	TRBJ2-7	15	CASSIGDIADYEQYF	TGTGCCAGTAGTATAGGAGACATTGCCGACTACGAGCAGTACTTC
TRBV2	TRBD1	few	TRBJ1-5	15	CASRETGGGNQPQHF	TGTGCCAGCAGGGAGACAGGGGGTGGCAATCAGCCCCAGCATTTT
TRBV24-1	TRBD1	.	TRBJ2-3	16	CATSASGTGHTDTQYF	TGTGCCACCAGTGCCTCCGGGACAGGGCACACAGATACGCAGTATTTT
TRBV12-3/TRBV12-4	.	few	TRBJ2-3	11	CASSFDGTQYF	TGTGCCAGCAGCTTCGATGGGACGCAGTATTTT
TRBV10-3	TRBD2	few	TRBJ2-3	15	CAIRRLADSPDTQYF	TGTGCCATCAGACGACTAGCCGACTCGCCAGATACGCAGTATTTT
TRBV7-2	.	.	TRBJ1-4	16	CASSLAGGPTNEKLFF	TGTGCCAGCAGCTTAGCGGGAGGGCCAACTAATGAAAAACTGTTTTTT
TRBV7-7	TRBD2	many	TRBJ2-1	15	CASSSGGAGYNEQFF	TGTGCTAGCAGCTCCGGGGGGGCCGGGTACAATGAGCAGTTCTTC
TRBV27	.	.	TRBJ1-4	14	CASTALSSGEKLFF	TGTGCCAGCACCGCCTTGTCCTCGGGGGAAAAACTGTTTTTT
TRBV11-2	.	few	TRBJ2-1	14	CASSLGPAYNEQFF	TGTGCCAGCAGCTTAGGGCCAGCCTACAATGAGCAGTTCTTC
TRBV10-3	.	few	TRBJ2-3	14	CAISEFKYVDTQYF	TGTGCCATCAGTGAGTTTAAATATGTAGATACGCAGTATTTT
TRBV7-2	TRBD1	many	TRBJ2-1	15	CASSLLDRGYNEQFF	TGTGCCAGCAGCTTACTGGACAGGGGATACAATGAGCAGTTCTTC
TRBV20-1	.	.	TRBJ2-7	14	CSASLWETAYEQYF	TGCAGTGCCAGCCTTTGGGAAACGGCCTACGAGCAGTACTTC
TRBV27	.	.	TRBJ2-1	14	CASSLRQSRGEQFF	TGTGCCAGCAGTTTAAGGCAGTCACGCGGTGAGCAGTTCTTC
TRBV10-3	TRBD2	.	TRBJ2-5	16	CAISLTRRGGQKTQYF	TGTGCCATCAGTCTCACTAGGCGGGGGGGCCAGAAGACCCAGTACTTC
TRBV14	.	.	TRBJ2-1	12	CASSERENEQFF	TGTGCCAGCAGCGAAAGGGAGAATGAGCAGTTCTTC
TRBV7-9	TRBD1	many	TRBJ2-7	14	CASSLAQGDYEQYF	TGTGCCAGCAGCTTAGCGCAGGGGGACTACGAGCAGTACTTC
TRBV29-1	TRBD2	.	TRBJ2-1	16	CSVDGASGGTYNEQFF	TGCAGCGTTGATGGGGCTAGCGGGGGGACATACAATGAGCAGTTCTTC
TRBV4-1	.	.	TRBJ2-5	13	CASSHRAQETQYF	TGCGCCAGCAGCCACAGAGCCCAAGAGACCCAGTACTTC
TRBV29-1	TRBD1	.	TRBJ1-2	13	CSCIGGGDYGYTF	TGCAGCTGCATCGGAGGGGGCGACTATGGCTACACCTTC
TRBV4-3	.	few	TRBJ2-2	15	CASSQDKVWYGELFF	TGCGCCAGCAGCCAAGATAAAGTTTGGTACGGGGAGCTGTTTTTT
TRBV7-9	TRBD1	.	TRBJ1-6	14	CASSTVDRNSPLHF	TGTGCCAGCAGCACCGTGGACAGGAATTCACCCCTCCACTTT
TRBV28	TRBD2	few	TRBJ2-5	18	CASSPGRLAGAYQETQYF	TGTGCCAGCAGCCCAGGGCGACTAGCGGGCGCGTACCAAGAGACCCAGTACTTC
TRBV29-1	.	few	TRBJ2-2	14	CSTTGFLNTGELFF	TGCAGCACGACGGGCTTTCTGAACACCGGGGAGCTGTTTTTT
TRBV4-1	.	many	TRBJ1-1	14	CASSQGQLNTEAFF	TGCGCCAGCAGCCAGGGACAACTGAACACTGAAGCTTTCTTT
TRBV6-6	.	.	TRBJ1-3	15	CASSYVRGGNHTIYF	TGTGCCAGCAGCTACGTGAGGGGGGGTAACCACACCATATATTTT
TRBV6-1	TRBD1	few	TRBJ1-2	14	CASRTTGDLRGYTF	TGTGCCAGCAGGACGACAGGGGATCTTCGGGGCTACACCTTC
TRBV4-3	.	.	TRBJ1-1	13	CASSSQGIDEAFF	TGCGCCAGCAGCTCACAGGGTATCGATGAAGCTTTCTTT
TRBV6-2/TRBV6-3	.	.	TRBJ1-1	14	CASSYSRGESEAFF	TGTGCCAGCAGTTACTCGAGAGGGGAAAGTGAAGCTTTCTTT
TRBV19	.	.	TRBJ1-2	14	CASSISGSIYGYTF	TGTGCCAGTAGTATTTCGGGATCCATCTATGGCTACACCTTC
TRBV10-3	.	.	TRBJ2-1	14	CAIRGGGSYNEQFF	TGTGCCATCAGGGGCGGTGGTTCCTACAATGAGCAGTTCTTC
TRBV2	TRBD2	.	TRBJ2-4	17	CASSEFVAGPLAVIQYF	TGTGCCAGCAGTGAATTCGTAGCGGGGCCACTCGCAGTCATTCAGTACTTC
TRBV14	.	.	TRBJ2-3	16	CASSQSRDIGRYTQYF	TGTGCCAGCAGCCAATCCCGGGACATAGGGAGATATACGCAGTATTTT
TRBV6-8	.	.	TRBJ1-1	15	CASSYSQDLNTEAFF	TGTGCCAGCAGTTACTCCCAGGACTTAAACACTGAAGCTTTCTTT
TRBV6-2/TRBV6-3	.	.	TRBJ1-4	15	CASSYSFQGSGELFF	TGTGCCAGCAGTTACTCTTTTCAGGGGAGTGGTGAACTGTTTTTT
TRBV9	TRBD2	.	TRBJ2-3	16	CASSVGGGISTDTQYF	TGTGCCAGCAGCGTAGGGGGGGGGATAAGCACAGATACGCAGTATTTT
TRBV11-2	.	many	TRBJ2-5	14	CASSLGTKQETQYF	TGTGCCAGCAGCTTAGGGACGAAACAAGAGACCCAGTACTTC
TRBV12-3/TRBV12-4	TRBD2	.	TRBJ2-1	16	CASSMGLAGRNNEQFF	TGTGCCAGCAGCATGGGACTAGCGGGTCGGAACAATGAGCAGTTCTTC
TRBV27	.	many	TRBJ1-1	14	CASSFGGRNTEAFF	TGTGCCAGCAGTTTTGGTGGGAGGAACACTGAAGCTTTCTTT
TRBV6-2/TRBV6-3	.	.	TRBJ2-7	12	CASSQSNSEQYF	TGTGCCAGCAGCCAATCGAACTCCGAGCAGTACTTC
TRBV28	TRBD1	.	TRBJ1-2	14	CASRYTQGVDGYTF	TGTGCCAGCAGGTATACCCAGGGGGTTGATGGCTACACCTTC
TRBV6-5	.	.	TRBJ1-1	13	CVSSYSENTEAFF	TGTGTCAGCAGTTACTCAGAGAACACTGAAGCTTTCTTT
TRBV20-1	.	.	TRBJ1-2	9	CSSNYGYTF	TGCAGTTCCAACTATGGCTACACCTTC
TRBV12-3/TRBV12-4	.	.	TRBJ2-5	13	CASSPYSAETQYF	TGTGCCAGCAGTCCGTACAGCGCAGAGACCCAGTACTTC
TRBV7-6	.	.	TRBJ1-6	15	CASSISPGPNSPLHF	TGTGCCAGCAGCATATCCCCGGGCCCGAATTCACCCCTCCACTTT
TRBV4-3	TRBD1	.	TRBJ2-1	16	CASSQDTGGPYNEQFF	TGCGCCAGCAGCCAAGACACAGGGGGCCCCTACAATGAGCAGTTCTTC
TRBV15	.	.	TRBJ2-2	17	CATSRVPGTPEGGELFF	TGTGCCACCAGCAGAGTTCCCGGGACGCCCGAAGGAGGGGAGCTGTTTTTT
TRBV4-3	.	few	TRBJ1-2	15	CASSQVVGAGYGYTF	TGCGCCAGCAGCCAAGTGGTAGGGGCAGGCTATGGCTACACCTTC
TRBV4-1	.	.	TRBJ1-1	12	CASSQGADEAFF	TGCGCCAGCAGCCAAGGGGCGGACGAAGCTTTCTTT
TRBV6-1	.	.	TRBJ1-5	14	CASSLTAPGQPQHF	TGTGCCAGCAGCCTGACGGCTCCAGGGCAGCCCCAGCATTTT
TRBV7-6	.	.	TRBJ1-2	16	CASSLASQGLNYGYTF	TGTGCCAGCAGCTTAGCGTCACAGGGCCTCAACTATGGCTACACCTTC